This T cell receptor (beta chain) was retrieved from a study of cytomegalovirus exposure and HLA in healthy donors. The PCR made use of 60 Vbeta and 13 Jbeta primers. TCRdb's table, derived via immunoSEQ multiplex PCR, lists solely in-frame clones and lacks some. The profile shows under 250,000 clones, over 75% of them singletons. Per the germline V gene, CDR1 is SGDLS and CDR2 is YYNGEE. Trimming took off 3 bases at V and 4 bases at J, with 9 bases between the two ends. The CDR3 has 13 residues. The origin of this receptor is a woman aged 45-65 years in good health and CMV-seropositive. This rearrangement joins TRBV9 to TRBJ2-3; D not certain. The sequenced material came from PBMCs. CDR3 DNA sequence: TGTGCCAGCAGCGACTCCGACTCAGATACGCAGTATTTT. Protein: CASSDSDSDTQYF.